This TCR beta chain originates from a study of blood T cell repertoires in COVID-19. Turning to the study itself: Both acute and convalescent COVID-19 samples were obtained from the United States, Italy and Spain. Sources were T cells, B-cell-depleted T cells, or PBMCs; the material itself was cDNA or gDNA.

V was clipped by 4 bases and J by 7 bases, with 12 bases between them. This CDR3 contains 14 residues. Germline V CDR1 and CDR2: SGHDT, YYEEEE. Original processing notes: Estimates of nucleated cell counts were drawn from the amplification of reference gene primers. The data were produced by immunoSEQ multiplex PCR, yet TCRdb's version contains in-frame clones alone and is incomplete. V and J calls and clone size are as listed in that table; D and trimming were resolved from the DNA. The data hold tens of thousands of clones, with around 83% observed a single time. The rearrangement uses TRBV5-6 and TRBJ1-6; D remains unclear. This receptor was taken from a woman aged 60-75 years with acute or convalescent COVID-19. Sequencing was done on a sample of peripheral blood. In DNA, the CDR3 is TGTGCCAGCAGCGAAACAGTAGTGAATTCACCCCTCCACTTT. Protein: CASSETVVNSPLHF.